What follows are 24 T cell receptor beta chains derived from one specimen sequenced in a study of T cells in Graves' hyperthyroidism and ophthalmopathy. Amplification targeted TCR beta CDR3 regions from RNA transcripts. The study used the HTBI primer set for a first-round RT-PCR of the TCR CDR3. A single record per CDR3 protein comes from TCRdb applying MiXCR to the multiplex PCR reads. The sample has roughly 400,000 distinct CDR3 sequences, approximately 14% seen once; the top ten hold roughly 26%. Sequenced input: blood. The receptors were sampled from a woman between 18 and 30 years old with Graves' hyperthyroidism that later progressed to Graves' ophthalmopathy.

The table lists this clonotype with many counts. The rearrangement links TRBV28 to TRBJ2-3; the D gene is possibly TRBD2 (6 bases). V shed 6 bases and J shed 0 bases, with 16 bases lying between them. CDR1 MDHEN and CDR2 SYDVKM come from the germline V gene. CDR3 length: 16 amino acids. CDR3 bases: TGTGCCAGCAGCCCCGGGACTGACTCTAGCACAGATACGCAGTATTTT. Its protein is CASSPGTDSSTDTQYF.

This clonotype was seen many times. The chain uses TRBV5-5 and TRBJ2-1; possibly TRBD2 for D (6 bases). The V and J ends lost 4 bases and 4 bases respectively, with 18 bases between them. CDR3 size: 16 residues. Germline-derived CDR1 and CDR2 are SGHKS and YYEKEE (reference sequence). Here the CDR3 DNA reads TGTGCCAGCAGCCCCCGGGACTCGAGTCGATACAATGAGCAGTTCTTC. Its protein product is CASSPRDSSRYNEQFF.

This clonotype was found many times. Sequence at one end of the junction differs from germline and may be a read error. The rearrangement joins TRBV6-5 to TRBJ2-2; 8 bases are shared with TRBD2. The CDR3 loop spans 17 amino acids. The germline CDR1 and CDR2 sequences are MNHEY and SVGAGI. As DNA, the CDR3 is TGTGCCAGCACTTACAGGATGCCAGCGGGGGTCACCGGGGAGCTGTTTTTT. This sequence encodes CASTYRMPAGVTGELFF.

This clonotype was counted ten times or more. The genes are TRBV7-6 and TRBJ2-3, with 12 nucleotides matching TRBD2. There are 14 residues in the CDR3. The germline V gene has CDR1 SGHVS and CDR2 FNYEAQ. Trimming at V came to 3 bases and at J to 9 bases, leaving 4 bases not matched to a gene. The CDR3 sequence is CASSLGGTSGTQYF. The DNA for the CDR3 is TGTGCCAGCAGCTTGGGAGGGACTAGCGGGACGCAGTATTTT.

This clonotype has more than one count but fewer than ten. J is TRBJ2-2 and V is TRBV13; TRBD2 matches 7 bases. V lost 2 bases to trimming and J lost 5 bases; unmatched junction nucleotides: 5. Germline CDR1 PRHDT, CDR2 FYEKMQ (reference sequence). The CDR3 has 15 residues. The CDR3 sequence is CASSLRGSGTGELFF. In DNA, the CDR3 is TGTGCCAGCAGCTTACGCGGGAGCGGGACCGGGGAGCTGTTTTTT. Complete variable domain (other parts from reference TRBV13 and TRBJ2-2): AAGVIQSPRHLIKEKRETATLKCYPIPRHDTVYWYQQGPGQDPQFLISFYEKMQSDKGSIPDRFSAQQFSDYHSELNMSSLELGDSALYFCASSLRGSGTGELFFGEGSRLTVL.

A few counts support this clonotype. The gene calls are TRBV9 and TRBJ1-2, with 7 bases matching TRBD1. The ends lost 0 bases at V and 4 bases at J; junction bases unmatched: 6. Per germline, CDR1 SGDLS and CDR2 YYNGEE. This CDR3 spans 15 amino acids. CDR3 in amino acids: CASSVGGTAFYGYTF. CDR3 nucleotide sequence: TGTGCCAGCAGCGTAGGGGGGACAGCCTTCTATGGCTACACCTTC.

This clonotype was detected many times. The chain links TRBV5-1 to TRBJ1-2, with TRBD1 matching 11 bases. This CDR3 has 15 residues. CDR1 and CDR2 (germline): SGHRS, YFSETQ. J lost 4 bases, V lost 4 bases, and 6 bases had no gene match. The CDR3 nucleotides read TGCGCCAGCAGCCTTCGGACAGGGGGCTTCTATGGCTACACCTTC. Translation gives CASSLRTGGFYGYTF.

The chain combines TRBV28 with TRBJ1-2; 8 bases map to TRBD1. The trim removed 5 bases at V and 6 bases at J, leaving 5 bases unmatched. Germline V gene lookup returns CDR1 MDHEN and CDR2 SYDVKM. The CDR3 totals 13 residues. In nucleotides, the CDR3 is TGTGCCAGCAGTGGCAGGGGGCAGGATGGCTACACCTTC. Residues: CASSGRGQDGYTF.

Many counts were recorded for this clonotype. This chain links TRBV15 with TRBJ1-2; D gene ambiguous. Trimming removed 0 bases from V and 0 bases from J, with 11 bases in between. CDR1 LNHNV and CDR2 YYDKDF come from the germline V gene (reference sequence). This CDR3 comprises 16 residues. Here the CDR3 reads CATSRDRERTNYGYTF. The CDR3 DNA sequence: TGTGCCACCAGCAGAGATCGGGAGAGGACTAACTATGGCTACACCTTC.

This clonotype was seen at least ten times. The V and J genes are TRBV12-5 and TRBJ2-7; 10 nucleotides align to TRBD1. With V trimmed by 4 bases and J by 3 bases, 27 bases remained unmatched. This CDR3 is 22 amino acids long. Germline loops: CDR1 LGHNT, CDR2 FRNRAP. DNA of the CDR3: TGTGCTAGTGGTTACGCCCCGAAAGAAGGACAGGGGGGCCCACAAACCATCTACGAGCAGTACTTC. It encodes CASGYAPKEGQGGPQTIYEQYF.

This clonotype was recorded many times. The chain couples TRBV20-1 to TRBJ2-1; weak D call: TRBD2 (5 bases). Germline assignment: CDR1 DFQATT and CDR2 SNEGSKA (reference sequence). The CDR3 has 13 amino acids. Trimming pared 2 bases from V and 5 bases from J, leaving 10 bases between. CDR3 loop: CSARLADNNEQFF. The CDR3 region has the DNA TGCAGTGCTAGACTAGCAGATAACAATGAGCAGTTCTTC.

The V and J genes are TRBV19 and TRBJ2-2; 8 nucleotides agree with TRBD1. Germline V gene lookup returns CDR1 LNHDA and CDR2 SQIVND (reference sequence). This CDR3 region has 15 residues. V lost 5 bases to trimming and J lost 4 bases; unmatched junction nucleotides: 6. CDR3 amino acids: CASSWFRGPTGELFF. DNA for the CDR3: TGTGCCAGTAGTTGGTTCAGGGGGCCCACCGGGGAGCTGTTTTTT.

This clonotype was seen many times. V usage is TRBV27 and J usage is TRBJ2-7, with 8 bases identical to TRBD1. V gave up 7 bases and J gave up 3 bases; unmatched junction bases: 8. The CDR3 length is 14 residues. The V gene's germline CDR1 is MNHEY and CDR2 SMNVEV (reference sequence). The CDR3 here is CASKGQVGYYEQYF. DNA for the CDR3: TGTGCCAGCAAGGGACAGGTTGGGTACTACGAGCAGTACTTC.

This clonotype was seen repeatedly, ten times or more. CDR3 protein: CSARRGYEQYF. The CDR3 nucleotides are TGCAGTGCTAGGAGGGGTTACGAGCAGTACTTC. The V call is TRBV20-1, the J call TRBJ2-7, with D perhaps being TRBD1 or TRBD2 (5 bases each). V shed 3 bases and J shed 4 bases, with 7 bases lying between them. The CDR3 consists of 11 residues. The V gene's germline CDR1 is DFQATT and CDR2 SNEGSKA (reference sequence).

This clonotype was counted a few times. This rearrangement joins TRBV6-2 or TRBV6-3 to TRBJ2-3, with 9 bases fitting TRBD1. The CDR3 consists of 16 residues. Germline CDR1 reads MNHEY; CDR2 reads SVGEGT. With 4 bases clipped from V and 0 bases from J, the junction kept 5 bases outside the gene matches. This CDR3 is CASSLQDRGSTDTQYF. The CDR3 DNA sequence: TGTGCCAGCAGTTTGCAGGACAGGGGAAGCACAGATACGCAGTATTTT.

The chain uses TRBV11-3 and TRBJ1-6; 7 nucleotides match TRBD1. Trimming cost V 3 bases and J 1 base; bases outside gene matches: 12. CDR1 is SGHNT and CDR2 is YENEEA in the germline V gene. The CDR3 is made up of 19 amino acids. The CDR3 sequence is CASSFESPGQRSYNSPLHF. The CDR3 DNA follows: TGTGCCAGCAGCTTCGAGAGTCCGGGACAGAGGTCCTATAATTCACCCCTCCACTTT.

This clonotype was observed many times. The chain joins TRBV28 to TRBJ2-6; 7 nucleotides align to TRBD2. CDR1 MDHEN and CDR2 SYDVKM come from the germline V gene. The CDR3 length is 15 residues. Germline trimming cut 2 bases from V and 2 bases from J; bases unmatched to any gene: 0. CDR3 DNA: TGTGCCAGCAGTTTAGGGAGGGCTGGGGCCAACGTCCTGACTTTC. This gives the protein CASSLGRAGANVLTF.

This clonotype was observed at least ten times. This sequence joins TRBV20-1 and TRBJ2-2; tentatively, D is TRBD1 (5 bases). The CDR3 sequence is 15 residues long. Germline V gene data show CDR1 as DFQATT and CDR2 as SNEGSKA (reference sequence). V gave up 2 bases and J gave up 1 base, with 11 bases separating them. DNA for the CDR3: TGCAGTGCTAGATCGGCAGGGATGAACACCGGGGAGCTGTTTTTT. This translates into CSARSAGMNTGELFF.

The V and J genes are TRBV6-2 or TRBV6-3 and TRBJ1-5, with 10 positions matching TRBD1. Germline lookup yields CDR1 MNHEY and CDR2 SVGEGT. The CDR3 contains 16 residues. V dropped 5 bases and J dropped 4; count of bases not matched to a gene: 8. The CDR3 nucleotides are TGTGCCAGCAGTAAGACAGGGGGCTGGAGTAATCAGCCCCAGCATTTT. Protein sequence: CASSKTGGWSNQPQHF.

This clonotype came up many times. The chain combines TRBV13 with TRBJ2-3; 13 bases fit TRBD2. The length of the CDR3 is 17 residues. Trimming cost V 5 bases and J 6 bases; bases outside gene matches: 11. Germline CDR1 PRHDT, CDR2 FYEKMQ (reference sequence). CDR3 sequence: CASSRQWGTSGTDTQYF. CDR3 bases: TGTGCCAGCAGCCGACAATGGGGGACTAGCGGGACGGATACGCAGTATTTT. Full variable domain (remainder filled in from reference TRBV13 and TRBJ2-3): AAGVIQSPRHLIKEKRETATLKCYPIPRHDTVYWYQQGPGQDPQFLISFYEKMQSDKGSIPDRFSAQQFSDYHSELNMSSLELGDSALYFCASSRQWGTSGTDTQYFGPGTRLTVL.

This clonotype has at least ten counts. This CDR3 is CASSPSSTGSSYEQYF. The CDR3 nucleotides read TGTGCCAGCAGCCCCTCTTCGACAGGTAGCTCCTACGAGCAGTACTTC. The V and J genes are TRBV13 and TRBJ2-7, with D maybe TRBD1 (6 bases). The CDR3 contains 16 residues. Germline V lookup: CDR1 PRHDT, CDR2 FYEKMQ (reference sequence). Trimming left V 5 bases short and J 0 bases short, with 17 bases between.

Many counts were recorded for this clonotype. The chain uses TRBV2 and TRBJ1-2; TRBD1 agrees at 8 bases. The CDR3 is made up of 15 amino acids. The germline V gene encodes CDR1 SNHLY and CDR2 FYNNEI. Trimming removed 5 bases from V and 6 bases from J; junction bases left unmatched: 11. DNA for the CDR3: TGTGCCAGCAGTAAGAGACAGGGGCCCACGAATGGCTACACCTTC. Translation: CASSKRQGPTNGYTF.

In its sample, this clonotype was seen many times. In DNA, the CDR3 is TGCAGTGCTACCTCAACGGGTCGGACCTACGAGCAGTACTTC. Amino acid sequence: CSATSTGRTYEQYF. The chain uses TRBV20-1 and TRBJ2-7; D remains unclear. In germline, CDR1 is DFQATT, CDR2 SNEGSKA (reference sequence). The CDR3 length is 14 residues. The V and J ends lost 4 bases and 2 bases respectively, with 15 bases between them.

The chain links TRBV2 to TRBJ2-2; 8 bases line up with TRBD2. The CDR3 is made up of 15 amino acids. Germline values: CDR1 SNHLY, CDR2 FYNNEI. V shed 8 bases and J 8 bases; nucleotides not matched to a gene: 13. CDR3 coding DNA: TGTGCCAGCCTCAATCCGGGAGGGGTTTTAGGGGAGCTGTTTTTT. Translated: CASLNPGGVLGELFF.